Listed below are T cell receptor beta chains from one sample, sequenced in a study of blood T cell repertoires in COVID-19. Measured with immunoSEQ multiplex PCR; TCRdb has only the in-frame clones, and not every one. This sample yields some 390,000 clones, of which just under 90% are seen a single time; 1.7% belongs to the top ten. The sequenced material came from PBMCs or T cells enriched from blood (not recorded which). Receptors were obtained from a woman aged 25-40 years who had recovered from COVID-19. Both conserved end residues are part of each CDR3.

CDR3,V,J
CASSPTGGLRVQYF,TRBV2,TRBJ2-7
CASSLGQRYGYTF,TRBV9,TRBJ1-2
CASRSGTEAFF,TRBV7-8,TRBJ1-1
CASSFLSGHTDTQYF,TRBV18,TRBJ2-3
CASSFRGNYNEQFF,TRBV7-9,TRBJ2-1
CASKPGLGSGANVLTF,TRBV5-4,TRBJ2-6
CASSQESQGARGNTIYF,TRBV4-2,TRBJ1-3
CASSLRGGGYSNQPQHF,TRBV7-2,TRBJ1-5
CSASLVAGGPKYF,TRBV20-1,TRBJ2-7
CASTDRGLVGNEQFF,TRBV19,TRBJ2-1
CASSSQPRGTDTQYF,TRBV18,TRBJ2-3
CASSDGTANTGELFF,TRBV10-1,TRBJ2-2
CASSSRTGEVDGYTF,TRBV7-9,TRBJ1-2
CASSDPGQGYFGELFF,TRBV25-1,TRBJ2-2
CASRGQLNTGELFF,TRBV10-2,TRBJ2-2
CAPIREGSSPLHF,TRBV30,TRBJ1-6
CASSQPGQATEGQYF,TRBV4-1,TRBJ2-3
CASSGDRGLFGNSIYF,TRBV6-1,TRBJ1-3
CASGLNRGDTIYF,TRBV12-5,TRBJ1-3
CASSIGQPGANVLTF,TRBV19,TRBJ2-6
CASSGQVYNEQFF,TRBV19,TRBJ2-1
CASSRGALYEETQYF,TRBV7-2,TRBJ2-5
CASSPLTGASTGELFF,TRBV18,TRBJ2-2